The 18 T cell receptor beta chains below all came from one sample that was sequenced in a study of T cells in Graves' hyperthyroidism and ophthalmopathy. Using RNA transcripts as the source, TCR beta CDR3 regions were amplified. TCR CDR3 underwent first-round RT-PCR with the HTBI primer set. TCRdb re-analysed the multiplex PCR reads in MiXCR, keeping a single row per CDR3 protein. The sample has roughly 560,000 distinct CDR3 sequences, over 12% seen once. Source material: blood. The receptors originated from a woman aged 40 to 49 with Graves' ophthalmopathy.

This clonotype was observed a handful of times. The CDR3 region is CASSPGLDQPQHF. CDR3 nucleotide sequence: TGTGCCAGCTCACCAGGGTTGGATCAGCCCCAGCATTTT. The chain combines TRBV18 with TRBJ1-5; D is unclear. V was clipped by 2 bases and J by 5 bases, with 7 bases between them. The CDR3 runs 13 residues. Germline V lookup: CDR1 KGHSH, CDR2 LQKENI.

The gene calls are TRBV20-1 and TRBJ2-7; 11 positions agree with TRBD2. Trimming removed 6 bases from V and 3 bases from J; junction bases left unmatched: 4. Germline CDR1 DFQATT, CDR2 SNEGSKA (reference sequence). This CDR3 comprises 13 residues. Here the CDR3 DNA reads TGCAGTGCACCGGGACTAGCGGTCTACGAGCAGTACTTC. Amino acid sequence: CSAPGLAVYEQYF.

At least ten counts were recorded for this clonotype. The J gene is TRBJ2-2, the V gene TRBV7-3; D gene unclear. Looked up from germline, CDR1 is SGHTA and CDR2 is FQGTGA. V gave up 6 bases and J gave up 1 base, with 6 bases separating them. The CDR3 consists of 13 residues. As DNA, the CDR3 is TGTGCCAGCAGTTCTGGGAACACCGGGGAGCTGTTTTTT. Its translation is CASSSGNTGELFF.

This clonotype came up many times. The CDR3 region is CALGGETQYF. Here the CDR3 DNA reads TGTGCCCTGGGCGGTGAGACCCAGTACTTC. The chain carries TRBV30 and TRBJ2-5; no firm D call. Germline V gene sequence: CDR1 GTSNPN, CDR2 SVGIG (reference sequence). The V and J ends lost 8 bases and 5 bases respectively, with 9 bases between them. CDR3 length: 10 residues.

This clonotype was picked up many times. V is TRBV6-1 and J is TRBJ1-3; possibly TRBD1 for D (6 bases). There are 17 residues in the CDR3. V lost 4 bases to trimming and J lost 0 bases, with 16 bases between them. The germline gives CDR1 MNHNS, CDR2 SASEGT. CDR3: CASSAQGTPISGNTIYF. CDR3 sequence (DNA): TGTGCCAGCAGTGCCCAGGGGACACCGATCTCTGGAAACACCATATATTTT.

The gene calls are TRBV6-2 or TRBV6-3 and TRBJ2-7; no reliable D call. This CDR3 is built from 13 residues. Trimming shortened V by 1 base and J by 1 base, and 5 bases separated the two germline ends. CDR1 and CDR2 from the germline V gene are MNHEY and SVGEGT. CDR3 in DNA: TGTGCCAGCAGTTACTTAGTATCCTACGAGCAGTACTTC. Amino acid sequence: CASSYLVSYEQYF.

This clonotype is labeled as medium-sized. The gene calls are TRBV13 and TRBJ2-7; the match to TRBD2 covers 9 bases. This CDR3 spans 14 amino acids. V dropped 5 bases and J dropped 0; count of bases not matched to a gene: 2. Per the germline V gene, CDR1 is PRHDT and CDR2 is FYEKMQ (reference sequence). CDR3 amino acids: CASSRSGSSYEQYF. The CDR3 DNA follows: TGTGCCAGCAGCCGTAGCGGGAGCTCCTACGAGCAGTACTTC.

This clonotype occurred a few times. The CDR3 spells CSATQTYEQYF. In DNA, the CDR3 is TGCAGTGCTACCCAGACCTACGAGCAGTACTTC. The chain combines TRBV20-1 with TRBJ2-7; no clear D. The germline gives CDR1 DFQATT, CDR2 SNEGSKA (reference sequence). The length of the CDR3 is 11 residues. Between the trimmed V and J ends, which lost 4 bases and 2 bases, there was a span of 6 bases.

This clonotype was seen ten or more times. The chain recombines TRBV6-1 with TRBJ2-7; TRBD1 matches 8 bases. The germline V gene encodes CDR1 MNHNS and CDR2 SASEGT. This CDR3 spans 16 amino acids. Trimming cost V 7 bases and J 8 bases; bases outside gene matches: 19. CDR3 amino acids: CASIKRGTGKGFQQYF. The CDR3, as DNA: TGTGCCAGCATCAAACGGGGGACAGGCAAAGGGTTTCAGCAGTACTTC.

At least ten counts were recorded for this clonotype. V and J are TRBV15 and TRBJ2-5; no definite D call. Trimming left V 0 bases short and J 9 bases short, with 14 bases between. This CDR3 is built from 14 residues. Germline CDR1 is LNHNV and CDR2 is YYDKDF (reference sequence). The CDR3 nucleotides are TGTGCCACCAGCAGAGATGGCGGTCGTATGTCCCAGTACTTC. This sequence encodes CATSRDGGRMSQYF.

This clonotype appeared a few times. The chain links TRBV7-8 to TRBJ2-2; the D gene is possibly TRBD2 (6 bases). V dropped 3 bases and J dropped 4 bases, with 15 bases sitting between them. From germline, CDR1 is SGHVS and CDR2 FQNEAQ. The CDR3 has 16 amino acids. The CDR3 DNA reads as TGTGCCAGCAGCTTCGTTCGGGAGTGGGGCACCGGGGAGCTGTTTTTT. Its protein is CASSFVREWGTGELFF. The variable domain in full, completed from reference TRBV7-8 and TRBJ2-2, reads GAGVSQSPRYKVAKRGQDVALRCDPISGHVSLFWYQQALGQGPEFLTYFQNEAQLDKSGLPSDRFFAERPEGSVSTLKIQRTQQEDSAVYLCASSFVREWGTGELFFGEGSRLTVL.

The chain links TRBV12-3 or TRBV12-4 to TRBJ2-7; 15 bases match TRBD2. This CDR3 has 16 amino acids. V shed 6 bases and J 5 bases; nucleotides not matched to a gene: 8. CDR3 sequence: CASRWTSGRALDEQYF. CDR3 nucleotide sequence: TGTGCCAGCAGGTGGACTAGCGGGAGGGCCCTCGACGAGCAGTACTTC.

The chain joins TRBV20-1 to TRBJ2-2, with D uncertain. This CDR3 contains 18 residues. Germline V gene lookup returns CDR1 DFQATT and CDR2 SNEGSKA (reference sequence). V was clipped by 0 bases and J by 0 bases, with 17 bases between them. The CDR3 DNA reads TGCAGTGCTAGAGATGCTACCTCCGGCGCCTCGAACACCGGGGAGCTGTTTTTT. Translated: CSARDATSGASNTGELFF.

As for this clonotype: The junction does not match germline at one end; this may be a read error. The rearrangement joins TRBV20-1 to TRBJ2-5; D is ambiguous. Germline V gene data show CDR1 as DFQATT and CDR2 as SNEGSKA (reference sequence). The CDR3 has 14 amino acids. CDR3 region: CSARNQGTQETQYF. DNA of the CDR3: TGCAGTGCTAGAAATCAAGGTACCCAAGAGACCCAATACTTC.

This clonotype was observed many times. Since no conserved phenylalanine or tryptophan closes the CDR3, a read error is the likely cause. The chain joins TRBV29-1 to TRBJ1-1; D is possibly TRBD1 (6 bases). This CDR3 region has 15 residues. Germline V gene data show CDR1 as SQVTM and CDR2 as ANQGSEA. Trimming removed 5 bases from V and 0 bases from J, with 16 bases in between. In nucleotides, the CDR3 is TGCAGCGTTTCTAACGGGGGCTGGATGAACACTGAAGCTTTCTCT. Its protein product is CSVSNGGWMNTEAFS.

This clonotype was seen repeatedly, ten times or more. The chain carries TRBV6-1 and TRBJ2-5; unclear D gene. CDR1 is MNHNS and CDR2 is SASEGT in the germline V gene. The CDR3 is 10 amino acids. V lost 6 bases to trimming and J lost 2 bases, with 1 base between them. CDR3 amino acids: CASRQETQYF. For the CDR3, the DNA is TGTGCCAGCAGGCAAGAGACCCAGTACTTC.

The rearrangement joins TRBV30 to TRBJ1-1; D is unresolved. The CDR3 contains 13 residues. Germline loops: CDR1 GTSNPN, CDR2 SVGIG (reference sequence). V lost 2 bases and J lost 3, with 10 bases in between. The CDR3 sequence is CAWSRNWDTEAFF. The CDR3 nucleotides are TGTGCCTGGAGTAGAAATTGGGACACTGAAGCTTTCTTT.

This clonotype was seen ten or more times. The rearrangement uses TRBV12-3 or TRBV12-4 and TRBJ2-7; possibly TRBD1 or TRBD2 for D (5 bases each). Trimming shortened V by 4 bases and J by 5 bases, and 9 bases separated the two germline ends. The CDR3 contains 12 residues. CDR3 region: CASSSQGHEQYF. The DNA of the CDR3 is TGTGCCAGCAGTTCCCAGGGACACGAGCAGTACTTC.